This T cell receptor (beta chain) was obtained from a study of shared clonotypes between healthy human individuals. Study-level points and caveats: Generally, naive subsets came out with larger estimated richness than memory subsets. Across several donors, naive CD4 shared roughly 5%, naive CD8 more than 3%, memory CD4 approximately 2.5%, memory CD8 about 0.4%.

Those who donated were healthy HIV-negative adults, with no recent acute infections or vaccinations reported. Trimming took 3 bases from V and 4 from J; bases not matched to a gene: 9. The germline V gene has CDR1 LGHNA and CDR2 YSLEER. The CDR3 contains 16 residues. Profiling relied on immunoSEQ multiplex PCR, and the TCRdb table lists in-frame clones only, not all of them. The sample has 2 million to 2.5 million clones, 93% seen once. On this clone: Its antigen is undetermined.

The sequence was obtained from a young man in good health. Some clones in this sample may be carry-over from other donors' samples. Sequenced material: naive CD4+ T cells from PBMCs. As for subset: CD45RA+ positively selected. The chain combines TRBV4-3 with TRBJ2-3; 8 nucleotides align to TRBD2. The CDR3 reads CASSQRLARSADTQYF. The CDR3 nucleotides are TGCGCCAGCAGCCAGAGACTAGCGAGGTCGGCAGATACGCAGTATTTT.